This TCR beta chain emerged from a study of blood T cell repertoires in COVID-19. Study at large: Sample material is recorded as cDNA or gDNA derived from T cells, B-cell-depleted T cells, or PBMCs.

In the source study's methods: Estimation of nucleated cell counts relied on the amplification of reference gene primers. This table comes from immunoSEQ multiplex PCR, and its TCRdb copy is limited to in-frame clones, with some not included. For V, J and clone size, that table is used; D and trimming come from the DNA. The sample lists roughly 200,000 clones, around 90% occurring once. From germline, CDR1 is MDHEN and CDR2 SYDVKM. This CDR3 is built from 15 residues. V was clipped by 3 bases and J by 5 bases; unmatched bases: 6. Sequencing input: peripheral blood. J is TRBJ2-5 and V is TRBV28, with TRBD1 matching over 10 bases. The receptor was isolated from a man aged 35 to 55 with acute or convalescent COVID-19. The CDR3 here is CASSFGDRGQETQYF. The CDR3 region has the DNA TGTGCCAGCAGTTTCGGGGACAGGGGACAGGAGACCCAGTACTTC.